These T cell receptor beta chains were read from a single sample in a study of control samples from healthy donors and cancer patients. Clones were sequenced by immunoSEQ multiplex PCR, and TCRdb holds only the in-frame ones, with some missing. This table holds 60,000 to 75,000 clones, 83% found once. The sample taken for sequencing was blood. The receptor set was obtained from a man in his sixties in good health. Both conserved end residues are part of each CDR3. D genes are given only for firm matches. Some rows have no size entry. The others give once, few or many, or a class for an expanded clone.

>TRBJ2-3|TRBV11-3|.|.
CASSLDGWVSDTQYF
TGTGCCAGCAGCTTAGATGGTTGGGTTTCAGATACGCAGTATTTT
>TRBJ1-5|TRBV2|.|.
CASSEQGSNQPQHF
TGTGCCAGCAGTGAGCAGGGAAGCAATCAGCCCCAGCATTTT
>TRBJ1-1|TRBV7-2|.|once
CASSFEGMNTEAFF
TGTGCCAGCAGCTTCGAGGGGATGAACACTGAAGCTTTCTTT
>TRBJ2-5|TRBV29-1|TRBD2|once
CSVARTSGRQETQYF
TGCAGCGTCGCCCGGACTAGCGGGAGACAGGAGACCCAGTACTTC
>TRBJ2-2|TRBV5-1|TRBD1|.
CASSPAQGAGNTGELFF
TGCGCCAGCAGCCCAGCACAGGGGGCGGGTAACACCGGGGAGCTGTTTTTT
>TRBJ1-3|TRBV28|TRBD1|.
CASTSPGQTYTIYF
TGTGCCAGTACGAGTCCGGGACAGACGTACACCATATATTTT
>TRBJ1-1|TRBV30|.|.
CAWRTGYSTEAFF
TGTGCCTGGAGAACAGGGTATTCCACTGAAGCTTTCTTT
>TRBJ2-5|TRBV27|.|.
CASSPQTEAATQYF
TGTGCCAGCAGTCCTCAGACGGAAGCGGCGACCCAGTACTTC
>TRBJ2-1|TRBV19|TRBD1|.
CASAGTGADNEQFF
TGTGCCAGTGCCGGGACAGGGGCCGACAATGAGCAGTTCTTC
>TRBJ1-6|TRBV7-9|.|.
CASSLNQDSPLHF
TGTGCCAGCAGCTTAAATCAGGATTCACCCCTCCACTTT
>TRBJ1-1|TRBV6-2/TRBV6-3|.|.
CASSYRTEAFF
TGTGCCAGCAGTTACAGGACTGAAGCTTTCTTT
>TRBJ1-5|TRBV4-2|.|.
CASSQAGGNQPQHF
TGTGCCAGCAGCCAAGCGGGGGGTAATCAGCCCCAGCATTTT
>TRBJ1-4|TRBV5-6|TRBD1|once
CASSLPGQGYEKLFF
TGTGCCAGCAGCTTGCCGGGACAGGGATATGAAAAACTGTTTTTT
>TRBJ1-5|TRBV20-1|.|.
CSASRRSVRYSNQPQHF
TGCAGTGCTAGTCGGAGGTCAGTCAGATATAGCAATCAGCCCCAGCATTTT
>TRBJ2-1|TRBV15|TRBD2|.
CATSSGLAEYNEQFF
TGTGCCACCAGCAGCGGACTAGCGGAATACAATGAGCAGTTCTTC
>TRBJ2-1|TRBV27|TRBD2|.
CASSLSLAGGHEQFF
TGTGCCAGCAGTTTATCCCTAGCGGGAGGCCATGAGCAGTTCTTC
>TRBJ2-7|TRBV20-1|.|.
CSASRAGTYEQYF
TGCAGTGCCAGTAGGGCCGGAACCTACGAGCAGTACTTC
>TRBJ2-5|TRBV4-3|.|.
CASSQEATGVSETQYF
TGCGCCAGCAGCCAAGAGGCGACGGGAGTTTCAGAGACCCAGTACTTC
>TRBJ2-7|TRBV27|.|.
CASTPSWQGHEQYF
TGTGCCAGCACCCCGTCGTGGCAGGGCCACGAGCAGTACTTC
>TRBJ2-1|TRBV5-1|.|.
CASSPEQRGSYNEQFF
TGCGCCAGCAGCCCAGAGCAGAGGGGCTCCTACAATGAGCAGTTCTTC
>TRBJ1-5|TRBV28|.|.
CASSTPAVQPQHF
TGTGCCAGCAGTACCCCTGCCGTGCAGCCCCAGCATTTT
>TRBJ1-2|TRBV7-2|TRBD1|.
CASSLGQASYGYTF
TGTGCCAGCAGCTTGGGACAGGCCTCCTATGGCTACACCTTC
>TRBJ2-2|TRBV25-1|.|.
CASSDLRLNTGELFF
TGTGCCAGCAGTGATCTTAGATTAAACACCGGGGAGCTGTTTTTT
>TRBJ2-5|TRBV7-2|TRBD1|.
CASTSWGYRGGETQYF
TGTGCCAGCACCTCGTGGGGGTACAGGGGTGGGGAGACCCAGTACTTC
>TRBJ2-3|TRBV4-2|.|.
CASSHDTDTQYF
TGTGCCAGCAGCCACGACACAGATACGCAGTATTTT
>TRBJ2-1|TRBV27|TRBD2|.
CASSFSRLAENEQFF
TGTGCCAGCAGTTTCTCTAGACTAGCTGAAAATGAGCAGTTCTTC
>TRBJ2-1|TRBV15|.|.
CATSRGPENEQFF
TGTGCCACCAGCAGAGGACCCGAGAATGAGCAGTTCTTC
>TRBJ1-2|TRBV5-8|TRBD1|.
CASSGSGTASNYGYTF
TGTGCCAGCAGCGGATCTGGGACAGCATCTAACTATGGCTACACCTTC
>TRBJ2-7|TRBV6-6|.|.
CASSYDGGEQYF
TGTGCCAGCAGTTACGATGGTGGAGAGCAGTACTTC
>TRBJ2-5|TRBV27|.|few
CASSYNRISQETQYF
TGTGCCAGCAGTTACAACCGAATCAGTCAAGAGACCCAGTACTTC
>TRBJ2-1|TRBV5-1|.|.
CASSLGDLYGDEQFF
TGCGCCAGCAGCTTGGGGGACTTATATGGGGATGAGCAGTTCTTC
>TRBJ2-3|TRBV28|TRBD1|.
CASSLVGQGVTDTQYF
TGTGCCAGCAGTTTAGTGGGACAGGGGGTGACAGATACGCAGTATTTT
>TRBJ2-6|TRBV5-5|.|.
CASTITPAGSLSGANVLTF
TGTGCCAGCACCATCACTCCGGCAGGGTCCCTATCTGGGGCCAACGTCCTGACTTTC
>TRBJ2-3|TRBV7-2|TRBD2|.
CASKPWWGLAGGLTDTQYF
TGTGCCAGCAAACCCTGGTGGGGACTAGCGGGAGGGTTGACAGATACGCAGTATTTT
>TRBJ2-7|TRBV19|TRBD2|.
CASSLAGVLNEQYF
TGTGCCAGTAGCTTAGCGGGAGTCCTTAACGAGCAGTACTTC
>TRBJ2-1|TRBV7-2|.|.
CASSPQGVSSYNEQFF
TGTGCCAGCAGCCCCCAAGGCGTAAGCTCCTACAATGAGCAGTTCTTC
>TRBJ1-2|TRBV30|TRBD1|.
CAWSSDRGHGDYGYTF
TGTGCCTGGAGTTCGGACAGGGGGCATGGGGACTATGGCTACACCTTC
>TRBJ1-6|TRBV12-3/TRBV12-4|.|.
CASRQLNSPLHF
TGTGCCAGCAGACAACTTAATTCACCCCTCCACTTT
>TRBJ2-7|TRBV29-1|.|few
CSVEWNGEYEQYF
TGCAGCGTTGAATGGAATGGGGAATACGAGCAGTACTTC
>TRBJ2-5|TRBV18|.|.
CASSPTGEETQYF
TGTGCCAGCTCACCCACCGGAGAAGAGACCCAGTACTTC
>TRBJ2-1|TRBV7-9|.|.
CASSLGNEQFF
TGTGCCAGCAGCTTAGGGAATGAGCAGTTCTTC
>TRBJ2-1|TRBV5-1|TRBD2|.
CASSSGTNSYNEQFF
TGCGCCAGCAGCTCCGGGACTAATTCCTACAATGAGCAGTTCTTC
>TRBJ1-2|TRBV7-8|TRBD1|.
CASSRDRGTYGYTF
TGTGCCAGCAGCCGGGACAGGGGCACCTATGGCTACACCTTC
>TRBJ2-2|TRBV10-3|.|.
CAIRGNTGELFF
TGTGCCATCAGGGGTAACACCGGGGAGCTGTTTTTT
>TRBJ1-2|TRBV6-5|.|.
CASSFKYGYTF
TGTGCCAGCAGTTTCAAATATGGCTACACCTTC
>TRBJ1-1|TRBV24-1|.|.
CATSVKGATEAFF
TGTGCCACCAGTGTTAAGGGTGCCACTGAAGCTTTCTTT
>TRBJ2-2|TRBV3-1/TRBV3-2|.|.
CASSQGGANTGELFF
TGTGCCAGCAGCCAAGGCGGGGCGAACACCGGGGAGCTGTTTTTT
>TRBJ1-5|TRBV18|.|.
CASSSKWGNQPQHF
TGTGCCAGCTCATCAAAGTGGGGCAATCAGCCCCAGCATTTT
>TRBJ1-6|TRBV2|.|.
CASSPQGRRSPLHF
TGTGCCAGCAGTCCCCAGGGGCGGCGATCACCCCTCCACTTT
>TRBJ2-1|TRBV28|.|.
CASSLGGGGSSYNEQFF
TGTGCCAGCAGTTTAGGGGGCGGGGGTAGCTCCTACAATGAGCAGTTCTTC
>TRBJ2-7|TRBV2|.|.
CASSEALRGYEQYF
TGTGCCAGCAGTGAAGCGCTTCGGGGCTACGAGCAGTACTTC